The 27 T cell receptor beta chains given below trace back to one sample, sequenced in a study of blood T cell repertoires in COVID-19. Profiling relied on immunoSEQ multiplex PCR, and the TCRdb table lists in-frame clones only, not all of them. The sample includes 150,000 to 170,000 clones, 76% of them seen just once. The sample comprised peripheral blood. The receptors were sampled from an elderly woman with acute or convalescent COVID-19.

The J gene is TRBJ1-3, the V gene TRBV7-2, with D maybe TRBD1 (5 bases). CDR1 and CDR2 (germline): SGHTA, FQGNSA. The CDR3 is 13 residues long. Trimming shortened V by 3 bases and J by 7 bases, and 10 bases separated the two germline ends. The CDR3 is CASSFSGQNTIYF. The CDR3 nucleotides read TGTGCCAGCAGCTTTTCAGGGCAGAACACCATATATTTT. Drawing the rest from reference TRBV7-2 and TRBJ1-3, the complete variable domain is GAGVSQSPSNKVTEKGKDVELRCDPISGHTALYWYRQSLGQGLEFLIYFQGNSAPDKSGLPSDRFSAERTGGSVSTLTIQRTQQEDSAVYLCASSFSGQNTIYFGEGSWLTVV.

This clone has just one count. J is TRBJ1-4 and V is TRBV7-2; tentatively, D is TRBD1 (5 bases). V was clipped by 1 base and J by 4 bases, with 13 bases between them. This CDR3 region has 16 residues. In germline, CDR1 is SGHTA, CDR2 FQGNSA. The CDR3 region is CASSLGAGKLNEKLFF. The DNA of the CDR3 is TGTGCCAGCAGCTTAGGGGCAGGGAAGCTTAATGAAAAACTGTTTTTT.

The chain employs TRBV6-6 and TRBJ1-5, with 8 bases aligning to TRBD1. V lost 6 bases and J lost 2; bases outside the gene matches: 3. The V gene's germline CDR1 is MNHNY and CDR2 SVGAGI (reference sequence). The CDR3 covers 14 residues. The CDR3: CASRQGVGNQPQHF. The CDR3, as DNA: TGTGCCAGCAGACAGGGGGTCGGCAATCAGCCCCAGCATTTT.

This clone appeared once. This chain connects TRBV10-3 to TRBJ2-2, with TRBD1 as a possible D gene (6 bases). V was shortened by 6 bases and J by 0 bases, with 8 bases between the two germline ends. CDR1 ENHRY and CDR2 SYGVKD come from the germline V gene. The CDR3 runs 14 residues. CDR3 sequence reads: CAIRDSTNTGELFF. DNA of the CDR3: TGTGCCATCAGGGACAGTACGAACACCGGGGAGCTGTTTTTT.

This clone was counted a single time. The J gene is TRBJ2-5, the V gene TRBV9; maybe TRBD1 (6 bases). V dropped 4 bases and J dropped 0 bases, with 16 bases sitting between them. Germline V lookup: CDR1 SGDLS, CDR2 YYNGEE. The length of the CDR3 is 16 residues. In DNA, the CDR3 is TGTGCCAGCAGCCCGAGAGAAGGGGGAAACCAAGAGACCCAGTACTTC. Translated, it gives CASSPREGGNQETQYF.

The chain combines TRBV2 with TRBJ1-2; 11 positions agree with TRBD1. Trimming at V came to 4 bases and at J to 7 bases, leaving 5 bases not matched to a gene. This CDR3 region has 14 residues. Germline CDR1 and CDR2: SNHLY and FYNNEI. The CDR3 spells CASSGTGGAGGYTF. CDR3 in DNA: TGTGCCAGCAGTGGGACAGGGGGCGCCGGTGGCTACACCTTC.

The table lists this clone with a few counts. The gene calls are TRBV5-1 and TRBJ1-1; D uncertain. This CDR3 comprises 16 residues. Trimming left V 4 bases short and J 4 bases short, with 20 bases between. Germline CDR1 is SGHRS and CDR2 is YFSETQ. The CDR3 protein is CASSTTHPTRGTEAFF. CDR3 nucleotides: TGCGCCAGCAGCACAACCCACCCGACGCGCGGCACTGAAGCTTTCTTT.

The chain couples TRBV6-6 to TRBJ2-7, with 7 positions matching TRBD1. Germline CDR1 MNHNY, CDR2 SVGAGI (reference sequence). There are 14 residues in the CDR3. V dropped 5 bases and J dropped 3; count of bases not matched to a gene: 7. This CDR3 reads CASSQPGQFYEQYF. In DNA form, the CDR3 reads TGTGCCAGCAGTCAGCCGGGACAGTTCTACGAGCAGTACTTC.

V and J are TRBV7-2 and TRBJ2-3, with a tentative D call TRBD2 (6 bases). Germline V lookup: CDR1 SGHTA, CDR2 FQGNSA. Trimming shortened V by 2 bases and J by 3 bases, and 15 bases separated the two germline ends. The CDR3 sequence is 16 residues long. CDR3 loop: CASSLRPSANTDTQYF. CDR3 sequence (DNA): TGTGCCAGCAGCTTAAGACCTAGCGCGAATACAGATACGCAGTATTTT.

The rearrangement joins TRBV5-1 to TRBJ1-4; D possibly corresponds to TRBD1 (5 bases). The CDR3 runs 12 residues. V was shortened by 5 bases and J by 8 bases, with 10 bases between the two germline ends. Germline loops: CDR1 SGHRS, CDR2 YFSETQ. This CDR3 reads CASRQGREKLFF. CDR3 sequence (DNA): TGCGCCAGCAGGCAGGGAAGGGAAAAACTGTTTTTT.

The V and J genes are TRBV2 and TRBJ1-2; D might be TRBD1 (5 bases). V lost 7 bases and J lost 7, with 25 bases in between. Looked up from germline, CDR1 is SNHLY and CDR2 is FYNNEI. This CDR3 is 16 amino acids long. CDR3 residues: CASMREAGQARGGYTF. CDR3 coding DNA: TGTGCCAGCATGCGTGAGGCAGGGCAAGCTCGCGGTGGCTACACCTTC.

The V call is TRBV5-1, the J call TRBJ2-1; 11 bases agree with TRBD2. In germline, CDR1 is SGHRS, CDR2 YFSETQ. This CDR3 region has 17 residues. The V and J ends lost 4 bases and 0 bases, in that order; junction bases with no gene match: 6. The CDR3 nucleotides read TGCGCCAGCAGCCTGACAACTAGCGGGAGCTCCTACAATGAGCAGTTCTTC. This codes for CASSLTTSGSSYNEQFF.

This clone came up a few times. This rearrangement joins TRBV4-2 to TRBJ2-1; 12 bases are shared with TRBD2. V lost 2 bases, J lost 0 bases, and 23 bases stayed unmatched. CDR3 length: 24 amino acids. Germline lookup yields CDR1 LGHNA and CDR2 YNFKEQ. The chain's CDR3 is CASSQPSGGETLLSSSSSYNEQFF. The CDR3 DNA is TGTGCCAGCAGCCAACCTAGCGGGGGGGAGACTCTACTTTCAAGTTCGAGCTCCTACAATGAGCAGTTCTTC.

Worth noting for this clone: At one end, the junction sequence differs from germline, possibly due to a read error. V gene TRBV6-1 combines with J gene TRBJ1-2; 10 nucleotides line up with TRBD1. This CDR3 region has 15 residues. From germline, CDR1 is MNHNS and CDR2 SASEGT. The CDR3 DNA reads as TGTGCCAGCAGAGAAGGGACAGGGGAATCGGGGAGCTACACCTTC. Its protein product is CASREGTGESGSYTF.

The J gene is TRBJ2-1, the V gene TRBV10-1, with TRBD2 matching over 9 bases. After removal of 0 bases from V and 8 bases from J, the junction contained 8 bases not matched to a gene. The CDR3 runs to 16 residues. Germline lookup yields CDR1 WNHNN and CDR2 SYGVQD (reference sequence). CDR3 nucleotide sequence: TGCGCCAGCAGTGAGTCGGGCGGGAGGGCCTTCGATGAGCAGTTCTTC. This encodes CASSESGGRAFDEQFF.

This clone has just one count. The genes are TRBV7-9 and TRBJ1-1; a possible D gene is TRBD1 (6 bases). There are 15 residues in the CDR3. V dropped 0 bases and J dropped 5 bases, with 13 bases sitting between them. In germline, CDR1 is SEHNR, CDR2 FQNEAQ (reference sequence). The chain's CDR3 is CASSLAVGHSTEAFF. The CDR3 DNA follows: TGTGCCAGCAGCTTAGCCGTGGGACACTCGACTGAAGCTTTCTTT.

The chain links TRBV3-1 (or the pseudogene TRBV3-2) to TRBJ2-1; 13 bases are a match to TRBD2. The CDR3 spans 15 residues. CDR1 is LGHDT, CDR2 YNNKEL, per germline (reference sequence). V lost 7 bases to trimming and J lost 8 bases; unmatched junction nucleotides: 8. The CDR3 nucleotides are TGTGCCAGCACCCAGGGGACTAGCGGGATTTATGAGCAGTTCTTC. Protein sequence: CASTQGTSGIYEQFF.

The chain joins TRBV2 to TRBJ1-1, with 7 positions matching TRBD1. The V and J ends lost 6 bases and 4 bases, in that order; junction bases with no gene match: 8. The CDR3 has 14 amino acids. CDR1 and CDR2 from the germline V gene are SNHLY and FYNNEI. The CDR3, as DNA: TGTGCCAGCAGGGCCGGGACAGCGATCACTGAAGCTTTCTTT. It encodes CASRAGTAITEAFF.

A single count supports this clone. The chain carries TRBV6-5 and TRBJ1-1; perhaps TRBD1 as D (6 bases). This CDR3 region has 14 residues. The V gene lost 6 bases and the J gene lost 5 bases, with 16 bases spanning the gap. Germline CDR1 and CDR2: MNHEY and SVGAGI. The CDR3 DNA sequence: TGTGCCAGCAGCCGGGGGGGGGCTGAAACTGAAGCTTTCTTT. Amino acids: CASSRGGAETEAFF.

CDR3 sequence reads: CASSSGQGTSYEQYF. CDR3 nucleotide sequence: TGTGCCAGCAGCTCAGGACAGGGTACGTCCTACGAGCAGTACTTC. The chain carries TRBV28 and TRBJ2-7; TRBD1 matches 8 bases. V was pared by 6 bases and J by 1 base, with 8 bases of the junction left unmatched. Germline values: CDR1 MDHEN, CDR2 SYDVKM. The CDR3 loop spans 15 amino acids. Looking up the rest from reference TRBV28 and TRBJ2-7 gives the full variable domain: DVKVTQSSRYLVKRTGEKVFLECVQDMDHENMFWYRQDPGLGLRLIYFSYDVKMKEKGDIPEGYSVSREKKERFSLILESASTNQTSMYLCASSSGQGTSYEQYFGPGTRLTVT.

This clone was counted a single time. This chain links TRBV19 with TRBJ1-5, with a tentative D call TRBD1 (5 bases). The germline V gene has CDR1 LNHDA and CDR2 SQIVND (reference sequence). V lost 6 bases and J lost 5, with 8 bases in between. This CDR3 is built from 12 residues. The CDR3 reads CASSKQDQPQHF. The CDR3, as DNA: TGTGCCAGTAGCAAACAGGATCAGCCCCAGCATTTT.

In its sample, this clone was seen a few times. The rearrangement joins TRBV9 to TRBJ1-4; D gene ambiguous. Deletions cut 0 bases from V and 7 bases from J, with 10 bases between. This CDR3 has 14 residues. In germline, CDR1 is SGDLS, CDR2 YYNGEE. The CDR3 sequence: CASSVGAGGEKLFF. CDR3 nucleotide sequence: TGTGCCAGCAGCGTAGGGGCCGGTGGTGAAAAACTGTTTTTT.

The chain uses TRBV30 and TRBJ1-1; no firm D call. V was shortened by 3 bases and J by 7 bases, with 9 bases between the two germline ends. Per the germline V gene, CDR1 is GTSNPN and CDR2 is SVGIG (reference sequence). This CDR3 has 11 amino acids. The CDR3 is CAWRVYFEAFF. The CDR3 DNA follows: TGTGCCTGGAGGGTTTACTTTGAAGCTTTCTTT.

The chain has TRBV13 and TRBJ2-7, with a weak D call TRBD2 (5 bases). Between the trimmed V and J ends, which lost 4 bases and 6 bases, there was a span of 13 bases. Per germline, CDR1 PRHDT and CDR2 FYEKMQ (reference sequence). The CDR3 extends over 13 amino acids. The CDR3 spells CASSSYLATEQYF. DNA of the CDR3: TGTGCCAGCAGCTCCTACCTAGCTACCGAGCAGTACTTC.

This chain joins TRBV11-2 and TRBJ2-7, with 12 nucleotides matching TRBD1. The CDR3 extends over 14 amino acids. Germline assignment: CDR1 SGHAT and CDR2 FQNNGV. The trim removed 5 bases at V and 4 bases at J, leaving 3 bases unmatched. CDR3 nucleotide sequence: TGTGCCAGCAGCCCGGGACAGGGGGCTTACGAGCAGTACTTC. Translation gives CASSPGQGAYEQYF. The complete variable domain, with remaining parts taken from reference TRBV11-2 and TRBJ2-7, reads EAGVAQSPRYKIIEKRQSVAFWCNPISGHATLYWYQQILGQGPKLLIQFQNNGVVDDSQLPKDRFSAERLKGVDSTLKIQPAKLEDSAVYLCASSPGQGAYEQYFGPGTRLTVT.

The chain couples TRBV12-3 or TRBV12-4 to TRBJ1-3; D ambiguous. V lost 8 bases and J 2 bases, leaving 10 bases between the germline ends. The CDR3 runs to 13 residues. Here the CDR3 reads CASGRAAGNTIYF. The CDR3, as DNA: TGTGCCAGCGGGCGAGCGGCTGGAAACACCATATATTTT.

The sample holds a few counts of this clone. The rearrangement joins TRBV9 to TRBJ1-1, with D unresolved. Germline CDR1 is SGDLS and CDR2 is YYNGEE. Trimming left V 3 bases short and J 5 bases short, with 11 bases between. CDR3 size: 13 residues. DNA for the CDR3: TGTGCCAGCAGCGGACTCCTAGGAACTGAAGCTTTCTTT. The encoded protein is CASSGLLGTEAFF.